The 13 T cell receptor beta chains below all came from one sample that was sequenced in a study of shared clonotypes between healthy human individuals. Clones were sequenced by immunoSEQ multiplex PCR, and TCRdb holds only the in-frame ones, with some missing. The sample has more than 900,000 clones, around 78% seen once. What was sequenced was memory CD4+ T cells from PBMCs. Subset defined: CD45RA-negative fraction. The receptor set was obtained from a man between 18 and 29 years old in good health. Some clones in this sample may be carry-over from other donors' samples.

The chain uses TRBV9 and TRBJ2-1; 7 positions agree with TRBD2. J lost 9 bases, V lost 0 bases, and 9 bases had no gene match. The germline V gene has CDR1 SGDLS and CDR2 YYNGEE. This CDR3 comprises 15 residues. The CDR3 loop reads CASSVEYGRLGEQFF. The CDR3 region has the DNA TGTGCCAGCAGCGTAGAGTACGGGAGGCTCGGTGAGCAGTTCTTC. The full variable domain, with the rest looked up from reference TRBV9 and TRBJ2-1, is DSGVTQTPKHLITATGQRVTLRCSPRSGDLSVYWYQQSLDQGLQFLIQYYNGEERAKGNILERFSAQQFPDLHSELNLSSLELGDSALYFCASSVEYGRLGEQFFGPGTRLTVL.

The V gene is TRBV30, the J gene TRBJ1-3; TRBD1 is a possible D gene (6 bases). The CDR3 runs to 14 residues. Germline V lookup: CDR1 GTSNPN, CDR2 SVGIG (reference sequence). Trimming removed 5 bases from V and 0 bases from J, with 11 bases in between. This CDR3 reads CAWQQGRSGNTIYF. The DNA of the CDR3 is TGTGCCTGGCAACAGGGCCGCTCTGGAAACACCATATATTTT.

This sequence joins TRBV4-1 and TRBJ1-2; D may be TRBD1 (6 bases). Between the trimmed V and J ends, which lost 5 bases and 8 bases, there was a span of 15 bases. From germline, CDR1 is MGHRA and CDR2 YSYEKL. This CDR3 has 13 residues. The CDR3 bases are TGCGCCAGCAGCTTTGGACAGCCTTACGGCTACACCTTC. This codes for CASSFGQPYGYTF.

The chain is built from TRBV2 and TRBJ2-5; D may be TRBD2 (6 bases). Germline V gene sequence: CDR1 SNHLY, CDR2 FYNNEI. Deletions cut 6 bases from V and 2 bases from J, with 25 bases between. The CDR3 runs 18 residues. CDR3 bases: TGTGCCAGCAGGGCCCGTCTCGGGGGACCCCCAAAACAAGAGACCCAGTACTTC. Its protein product is CASRARLGGPPKQETQYF.

The gene calls are TRBV7-2 and TRBJ2-1, with TRBD1 matching 8 bases. CDR3 length equals 16 residues. Germline assignment: CDR1 SGHTA and CDR2 FQGNSA. Trimming removed 4 bases from V and 0 bases from J; junction bases left unmatched: 5. The chain's CDR3 is CASSYAGQGSYNEQFF. The CDR3 DNA sequence: TGTGCCAGCAGCTACGCCGGACAGGGCTCCTACAATGAGCAGTTCTTC.

This clone was seen a handful of times. The V gene is TRBV5-1, the J gene TRBJ2-1; TRBD1 matches 7 bases. Unmatched junction bases numbered 4, after V lost 0 bases and J lost 7 bases. The CDR3 runs to 14 residues. Germline values: CDR1 SGHRS, CDR2 YFSETQ. The CDR3 reads CASSLGQGLNEQFF. CDR3 DNA sequence: TGCGCCAGCAGCTTGGGACAGGGCCTTAATGAGCAGTTCTTC.

This clone is a singleton in its sample. Other DNA sequences of this sample code for an identical CDR3. The V gene is TRBV5-4, the J gene TRBJ2-1; D gene uncertain. The germline CDR1 and CDR2 sequences are SGHNT and YYREEE (reference sequence). The CDR3 runs 11 residues. V dropped 0 bases and J dropped 9 bases, with 4 bases sitting between them. CDR3 sequence: CASSLAGEQFF. CDR3 bases: TGTGCCAGCAGCTTGGCTGGTGAGCAGTTCTTC.

The chain employs TRBV6-6 and TRBJ1-4; D gene uncertain. Germline V CDR1 and CDR2: MNHNY, SVGAGI (reference sequence). This CDR3 is built from 13 residues. Trimming shortened V by 2 bases and J by 6 bases, and 7 bases separated the two germline ends. DNA of the CDR3: TGTGCCAGCAGTTACAGGGTGCATGAAAAACTGTTTTTT. This sequence encodes CASSYRVHEKLFF.

The chain links TRBV2 to TRBJ1-5; D is uncertain. Germline V CDR1 and CDR2: SNHLY, FYNNEI. The CDR3 has 16 residues. V was clipped by 1 base and J by 2 bases, with 12 bases between them. CDR3 sequence reads: CASSEGALRGNQPQHF. The CDR3 nucleotides are TGTGCCAGCAGTGAAGGGGCCCTGAGGGGCAATCAGCCCCAGCATTTT.

This clone was seen a single time. The chain recombines TRBV5-1 with TRBJ2-5, with 14 bases fitting TRBD2. CDR1 and CDR2 from the germline V gene are SGHRS and YFSETQ. V dropped 4 bases and J dropped 4; count of bases not matched to a gene: 9. The CDR3 spans 17 residues. The DNA for the CDR3 is TGCGCCAGCAGCCCATCCGGGACTAGCGGGAGCGGAGAGACCCAGTACTTC. Translation gives CASSPSGTSGSGETQYF.

This clone is a singleton in its sample. The chain recombines TRBV21-1 with TRBJ1-1. TRBV21-1 is classified as a pseudogene. The CDR3 is 14 residues long. The CDR3 spells CASSPRNGDTEAFF. CDR3 nucleotides: TGTGCCAGCAGCCCACGAAACGGGGACACTGAAGCTTTCTTT.

This clone came up a few times. The gene calls are TRBV7-3 and TRBJ1-2; D unresolved. Between the trimmed V and J ends, which lost 8 bases and 7 bases, there was a span of 17 bases. This CDR3 region has 13 residues. The V gene's germline CDR1 is SGHTA and CDR2 FQGTGA. For the CDR3, the DNA is TGTGCCAGCCCAAGGTCGGGTCGGACTGGCTACACCTTC. It encodes CASPRSGRTGYTF.

To note about this clone: Given a much more abundant clone one base away, this may be a read error. V gene TRBV9 combines with J gene TRBJ2-2; D call uncertain. Trimming left V 2 bases short and J 1 base short, with 3 bases between. The CDR3 totals 13 residues. The germline V gene encodes CDR1 SGDLS and CDR2 YYNGEE. The chain's CDR3 is CASSVQNTGELFF. The CDR3 DNA follows: TGTGCCAGCAGCGTGCAGAACACCGGGGAGCTGTTTTTT.